Detailed here is one T cell receptor beta chain. This clone's antigen is unknown. Base-call qualities are not available, and no considerably larger clone is one nucleotide away. The data were obtained in a study of shared clonotypes between healthy human individuals (dated by TCRdb to 2020 to 2022). With respect to the entire study: The cohort included a few men and two women between 18 and 49 years of age. To increase sequencing depth and limit assay-specific biases, different laboratories used diverse techniques to prepare libraries and sequence TCR repertoires. Per donor, three plates each were used for CD4 naive and CD4 memory, two for CD8 naive, and one for CD8 memory. The study deeply sequenced blood TCR repertoires of five healthy adults to estimate repertoire size and the extent of clonotype sharing between individuals. Leukapheresis yielded between about 0.94 and 10 billion PBMCs per donor.

The donors were healthy, HIV-negative adults with no recently reported acute infections or vaccinations. Every donor was a Caucasian adult living in Nashville, Tennessee, USA. CD4+ T cells were enriched through magnetic negative selection, after which naive cells were positively selected on CD45RA and the remaining negative fraction served as the memory subset. Blood was obtained by leukapheresis, after which PBMCs were separated by Ficoll-Histopaque density gradient centrifugation and cryopreserved in liquid nitrogen vapor phase. Analytical flow cytometry was used to check the purity and quantity of each magnetically sorted T cell population. Genomic DNA was isolated from every sorted fraction and measured by UV absorbance on a Nanodrop 2000c. General findings and caveats noted by the study authors: Even with the large sequencing depth, rarefaction of the sorted-subset datasets indicated that sequencing was incomplete. Sampling was limited to blood, and TCR repertoires in tissue likely differ from TCR repertoires in blood. About 4.5% of naive CD4, 3.5% of naive CD8, around 2.3% of memory CD4, and over 0.35% of memory CD8 clonotypes were shared across several donors. Because the study included only a small number of donors, the genetic and exposure-history diversity represented was limited. Based on pairwise subsampling, the degree of clonotype sharing among donors was expected to be affected by sequencing depth. Clonotypes shared by all four sorted-subset donors showed higher generation probabilities than non-shared clonotypes. Naive subsets generally had larger estimated clonotype richness than memory subsets did.

Based on the germline V gene, the CDR1 and CDR2 sequences are SNHLY and FYNNEI. The V and J ends are trimmed by 4 bases and 10 bases, leaving 17 bases between them. Its CDR3 holds 15 amino acids, cysteine through phenylalanine. This entry keeps only the CDR3 DNA: 45 bases, framed from base 1. TCR CDR3 regions were amplified from genomic DNA by multiplex PCR using the deep immunoSEQ assay. Genomic DNA extracted from each cell subset was distributed evenly over all wells of several immunoSEQ 96-well plates, and each plate served as one replicate. Each replicate PCR for sorted subsets received around 200 ng genomic DNA, equal to roughly 30,000 T cell genomes. The purified libraries were quantified using a Qubit 3.0 fluorometer, sized with a Bioanalyzer 2100, and then quantified again using the KAPA Library Quantification kit. Every immunoSEQ 96-well plate was sequenced on a dedicated single-read 150-cycle Illumina NextSeq 550 flow cell. In the authors' own workflow: The immunoSEQ output contained only junctional sequences without quality scores, so filtering could not match that applied to full-length reads. To assign V/J genes and CDR3, sequences were annotated against IMGT germline references using PyIR, a Python wrapper for IgBLAST v1.9. Reads were filtered out if the reads had weak V/J assignments (E-value above 1e-6), no CDR3, stop codons, out-of-frame junctions, or ambiguous translated residues. V3J clonotypes were defined as sequences sharing the same inferred V gene, J gene, and CDR3 amino acid sequence. The percentage overlap between two repertoires was calculated by dividing the number of shared unique clonotypes by the size of the smaller repertoire. Three approaches were used to assess repertoire richness: RTK rarefaction, the Chao1 estimator, and Recon v2.1 estimates of unobserved clonotypes. OLGA was used to compute generation probabilities for all TCRbeta clonotypes that the gDNA method yielded from a few donors. As stored in TCRdb, this immuneACCESS dataset retains in-frame rearrangements with V and J assigned. A fraction of the clones does not appear; measured against another copy, unresolved V genes explain less than half of the discrepancy, and the remainder lacks a known reason. V, J and clone size derive from that table, while D and trimming were established from the DNA sequence. The sample contains roughly 2.4 million clones, roughly 95% of them found a single time. In total, the top ten clones hold more than 0.1% of the sample.

The material sequenced was naive CD4+ T cells sorted from blood. The intended sense of this specimen's cell subset or site label: CD45RA+ positively selected. This chain is built from TRBV2 and TRBJ1-6; the best D guess is TRBD1, with 5 bases matching. This receptor was identified in a man aged 18 to 29 in good health. The encoded CDR3 is CASSGAAGGSSPLHF. The sequenced DNA: TGTGCCAGCAGTGGGGCGGCTGGGGGAAGCTCACCCCTCCACTTT.